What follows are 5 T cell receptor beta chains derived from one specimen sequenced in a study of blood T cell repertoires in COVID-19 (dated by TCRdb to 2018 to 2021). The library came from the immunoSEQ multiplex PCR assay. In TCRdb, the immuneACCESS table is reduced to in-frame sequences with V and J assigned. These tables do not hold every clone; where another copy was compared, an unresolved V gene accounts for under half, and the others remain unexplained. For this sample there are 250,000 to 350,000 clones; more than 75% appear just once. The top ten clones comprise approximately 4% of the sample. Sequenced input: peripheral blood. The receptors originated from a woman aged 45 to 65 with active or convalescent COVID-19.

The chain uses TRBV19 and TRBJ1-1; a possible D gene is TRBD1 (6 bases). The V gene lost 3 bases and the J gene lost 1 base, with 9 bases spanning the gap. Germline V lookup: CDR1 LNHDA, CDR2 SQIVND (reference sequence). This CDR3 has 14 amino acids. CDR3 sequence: CASSIQGKNTEAFF. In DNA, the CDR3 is TGTGCCAGTAGTATCCAGGGGAAGAACACTGAAGCTTTCTTT.

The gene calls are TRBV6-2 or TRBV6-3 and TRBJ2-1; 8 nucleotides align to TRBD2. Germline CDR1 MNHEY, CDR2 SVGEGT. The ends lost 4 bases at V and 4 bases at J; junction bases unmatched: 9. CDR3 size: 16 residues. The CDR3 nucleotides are TGTGCCAGCAGTTCGGGCGGGAGGAGCCTTTACAATGAGCAGTTCTTC. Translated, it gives CASSSGGRSLYNEQFF.

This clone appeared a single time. CDR3 coding DNA: TGTGCCAGCAGGAGCTCTAACACCGGGGAGCTGTTTTTT. It translates to CASRSSNTGELFF. V is TRBV6-1 and J is TRBJ2-2; D remains unclear. The CDR3 consists of 13 residues. Looked up from germline, CDR1 is MNHNS and CDR2 is SASEGT. V lost 6 bases and J lost 2, with 7 bases in between.

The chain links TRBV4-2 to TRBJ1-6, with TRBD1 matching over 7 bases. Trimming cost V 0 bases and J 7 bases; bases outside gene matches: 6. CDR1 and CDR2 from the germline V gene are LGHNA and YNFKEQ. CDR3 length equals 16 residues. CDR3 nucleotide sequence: TGTGCCAGCAGCCAAGATGTGGGACAGCTAAATTCACCCCTCCACTTT. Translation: CASSQDVGQLNSPLHF.

CDR3 region: CASSLTAGNTEAFF. The CDR3 bases are TGTGCCAGCAGTTTAACTGCAGGGAACACTGAAGCTTTCTTT. This chain uses TRBV27 with TRBJ1-1, with D hard to call. Germline CDR1 and CDR2: MNHEY and SMNVEV (reference sequence). CDR3 length equals 14 residues. The germline V and J ends were trimmed by 2 bases and 1 base, with 8 bases remaining between them.